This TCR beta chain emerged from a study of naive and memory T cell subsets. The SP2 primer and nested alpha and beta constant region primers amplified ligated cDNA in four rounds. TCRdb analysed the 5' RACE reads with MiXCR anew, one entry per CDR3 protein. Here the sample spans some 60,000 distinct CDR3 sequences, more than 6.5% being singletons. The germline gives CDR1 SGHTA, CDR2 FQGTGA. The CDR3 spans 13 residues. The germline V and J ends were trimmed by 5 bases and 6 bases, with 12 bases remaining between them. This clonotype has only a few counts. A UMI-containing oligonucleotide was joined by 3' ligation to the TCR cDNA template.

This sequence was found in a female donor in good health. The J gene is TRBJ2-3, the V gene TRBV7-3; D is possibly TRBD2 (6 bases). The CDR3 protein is CASSLASVDTQYF. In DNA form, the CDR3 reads TGTGCCAGCAGCCTAGCTAGCGTCGATACGCAGTATTTT.